These T cell receptor beta chains were read from a single sample in a study of blood T cell repertoires in COVID-19. Using immunoSEQ multiplex PCR, the repertoire was profiled, and TCRdb retains in-frame clones only, with some absent. The sample gives 110,000 to 150,000 clones, 80% to 90% of which show up once; less than 2% is in the top ten. Sequencing used peripheral blood. The receptors were gathered from a woman between 45 and 60 years old with acute or convalescent COVID-19. The CDR3 runs from the conserved cysteine through the conserved F or W. D genes are given only for firm matches. Size tells how often a clone was seen (once, few, many) or the class of an expanded clone, and some rows leave it out.

14	few	NA	TRBV13	TRBJ2-7	TGTGCCAGCAGCTTAGCCCCGGGCTCGGGAGAGCAGTACTTC	CASSLAPGSGEQYF
13	NA	TRBD1	TRBV29-1	TRBJ1-2	TGCAGCGTTGAAGGGACAGGGAGCTATGGCTACACCTTC	CSVEGTGSYGYTF
12	NA	TRBD1	TRBV29-1	TRBJ1-2	TGCAGCGCACGGGACAGCAACTATGGCTACACCTTC	CSARDSNYGYTF
14	NA	NA	TRBV19	TRBJ1-2	TGTGCCAGCGTCAATCCCAGTACCTACTATGGCTACACCTTC	CASVNPSTYYGYTF
16	NA	NA	TRBV7-9	TRBJ2-1	TGTGCCAGCAGCTTAGGGGGCCCGACCCTGAGGAATGAGCAGTTCTTC	CASSLGGPTLRNEQFF
14	NA	NA	TRBV7-8	TRBJ1-1	TGTGCCAGCAGCTTAGGGGGGGGAAACACTGAAGCTTTCTTT	CASSLGGGNTEAFF
15	once	TRBD1	TRBV19	TRBJ1-5	TGTGCCAGTACCCCCCGGACAGGGAGCAATCAGCCCCAGCATTTT	CASTPRTGSNQPQHF
19	NA	NA	TRBV19	TRBJ1-3	TGTGCCAGTAGTATCTCACCCACCCCTAGGCCAGGGGACGGAAACACCATATATTTT	CASSISPTPRPGDGNTIYF
14	once	TRBD1	TRBV11-2	TRBJ1-5	TGTGCCAGCAGCTTCGGACAGGGCGATCAGCCCCAGCATTTT	CASSFGQGDQPQHF
13	NA	TRBD2	TRBV27	TRBJ2-5	TGTGCCAGCAGTTTATGGACTAGAGAGACCCAGTACTTC	CASSLWTRETQYF
11	NA	TRBD1	TRBV20-1	TRBJ1-1	TGCAAGATGGACAGGGAGACTGAAGCTTTCTTT	CKMDRETEAFF
14	once	NA	TRBV5-1	TRBJ1-4	TGCGCCAGCAGTCCGGGGACATCGGGTGAAAAACTGTTTTTT	CASSPGTSGEKLFF
14	NA	NA	TRBV5-1	TRBJ2-3	TGCGCCAGCAGCTTACAGGGCGTGGTAGATACGCAGTATTTT	CASSLQGVVDTQYF
13	once	NA	TRBV5-1	TRBJ2-3	TGCGCCACCAACCGGGAGTTCACAGATACGCAGTATTTT	CATNREFTDTQYF
15	NA	TRBD2	TRBV27	TRBJ2-1	TGTGCCAGCAGTCCTAGGACTAGCGGAAACAATGAGCAGTTCTTC	CASSPRTSGNNEQFF
14	NA	TRBD1	TRBV6-6	TRBJ1-5	TGTGCCAGCACCTCAGCCCAGGGGGATCAGCCCCAGCATTTT	CASTSAQGDQPQHF
17	NA	NA	TRBV7-9	TRBJ2-3	TGTGCCAGCAGCCCCTTCGTCCGGACATGGGCCTCAGATACGCAGTATTTT	CASSPFVRTWASDTQYF
14	once	NA	TRBV6-5	TRBJ1-2	TGTGCCAGCACAAGTAACGGGTATAACTATGGCTACACCTTC	CASTSNGYNYGYTF
13	NA	NA	TRBV19	TRBJ1-1	TGTGCCAGTAGTATAGCCGGAGACACTGAAGCTTTCTTT	CASSIAGDTEAFF
14	NA	TRBD1	TRBV5-1	TRBJ2-7	TGCGCCAGCAGCTCGGGACAGGGGCCCTACGAGCAGTACTTC	CASSSGQGPYEQYF
15	NA	TRBD2	TRBV18	TRBJ2-2	TGTGCCAGCTCACCACCAAAGGGAGGGACCGGGGAGCTGTTTTTT	CASSPPKGGTGELFF
16	NA	NA	TRBV7-8	TRBJ2-1	TGTGCCAGCAGCTTAGTTGCGGACAGACCCTACAATGAGCAGTTCTTC	CASSLVADRPYNEQFF
19	NA	TRBD2	TRBV7-2	TRBJ2-7	TGTGCCAGCAGCTTAGTCCGACTAGCGGGAGGCTTCACTACGGGGGAGCAGTACTTC	CASSLVRLAGGFTTGEQYF
17	NA	TRBD1	TRBV27	TRBJ1-1	TGTGCCAGCAGCTTTACCGGGACAGGGTTGGGAGACACTGAAGCTTTCTTT	CASSFTGTGLGDTEAFF
16	NA	NA	TRBV7-6	TRBJ2-1	TGTGCCAGCAGCTTAGAGCGGGTCCGCTCCTACAATGAGCAGTTCTTC	CASSLERVRSYNEQFF
16	NA	NA	TRBV5-6	TRBJ2-1	TGTGCCAGCACCCAGGCTGGCCTAGCGTTGCGGAATGAGCAGTTCTTC	CASTQAGLALRNEQFF
12	NA	NA	TRBV7-2	TRBJ2-7	TGTGCCAGCAGCTTACCCACGGACGAGCAGTACTTC	CASSLPTDEQYF
13	NA	NA	TRBV18	TRBJ1-3	TGTGCCAGCTCAAACGGTTCTGGAAACACCATATATTTT	CASSNGSGNTIYF
16	NA	TRBD2	TRBV10-1	TRBJ2-3	TGCGCCAGCAGCTTAACGACTAGCTTGAGCACAGATACGCAGTATTTT	CASSLTTSLSTDTQYF
14	NA	NA	TRBV5-8	TRBJ1-2	TGTGCCAGCAGCCGGCAAGGACAGCCAAGGGGCTACACCTTC	CASSRQGQPRGYTF
20	NA	TRBD2	TRBV28	TRBJ2-5	TGTGCCAGCAGTTTGTCCCCAGGTGTTATTGGCGGGGGGCGCCAAGAGACCCAGTACTTC	CASSLSPGVIGGGRQETQYF
14	once	NA	TRBV4-1	TRBJ1-1	TGCGCCAGCAGCCAAGTAAACAGGAACACTGAAGCTTTCTTT	CASSQVNRNTEAFF
16	NA	NA	TRBV5-1	TRBJ2-7	TGCGCCAGCAGCTTGGCGCGGGACAGAGGGAACTACGAGCAGTACTTC	CASSLARDRGNYEQYF
19	NA	TRBD1	TRBV4-1	TRBJ2-2	TGCGCCAGCAGCCAAGACGGGCCCAGACAGGGACCCTTTACCGGGGAGCTGTTTTTT	CASSQDGPRQGPFTGELFF
14	NA	NA	TRBV7-8	TRBJ1-3	TGTGCCAGCAGCCACCGGGGCTCTGGAAACACCATATATTTT	CASSHRGSGNTIYF
13	NA	NA	TRBV6-5	TRBJ1-5	TGTGCCAGCAGCCCCGGGGGAGATCAGCCCCAGCATTTT	CASSPGGDQPQHF
14	NA	NA	TRBV5-1	TRBJ1-1	TGCGCCAGCAGCGTGATGAACATGAACACTGAAGCTTTCTTT	CASSVMNMNTEAFF
15	NA	NA	TRBV19	TRBJ2-2	TGTGCCAGTAGTATCACAAGGGGCCCCACCGGGGAGCTGTTTTTT	CASSITRGPTGELFF
14	NA	NA	TRBV11-1	TRBJ2-2	TGTGCCAGCAGCTTAGCGCCGGGAGCCGGGGAGCTGTTTTTT	CASSLAPGAGELFF
12	NA	NA	TRBV24-1	TRBJ1-1	TGTGCCACCAGTGATTCTTCGGGGGAAGCTTTCTTT	CATSDSSGEAFF
15	NA	NA	TRBV27	TRBJ1-2	TGTGCCAGCAGTCGAGGCGGGCGGATGACCTATGGCTACACCTTC	CASSRGGRMTYGYTF
13	NA	NA	TRBV10-1	TRBJ1-6	TGCGCCAGCAGTGAGTCTATGCGTGGACCCCTCCACTTT	CASSESMRGPLHF
15	NA	TRBD2	TRBV27	TRBJ2-5	TGTGCCAGCAGCCGATTGCCTAGCGGGGGGGAGACCCAGTACTTC	CASSRLPSGGETQYF
17	NA	NA	TRBV19	TRBJ2-6	TGTGCCAGTAGTATACCCCTCTCGGGGACTGGGGCCAACGTCCTGACTTTC	CASSIPLSGTGANVLTF
13	NA	NA	TRBV7-6	TRBJ1-1	TGTGCCAGCAGCCGCACAAGGAACACTGAAGCTTTCTTT	CASSRTRNTEAFF
18	NA	TRBD2	TRBV9	TRBJ2-2	TGTGCCAGCAGCTCCCAGGGACTAGCGGGGGGGCGGACCGGGGAGCTGTTTTTT	CASSSQGLAGGRTGELFF
17	once	NA	TRBV4-2	TRBJ1-2	TGTGCCAGCAGCCAAGATCTGAACAGGAATTATATCTATGGCTACACCTTC	CASSQDLNRNYIYGYTF
16	NA	NA	TRBV23-1	TRBJ1-2	TGCGCCAGCAGTCAATCGTTAGGGGAACGTTACTATGGCTACACCTTC	CASSQSLGERYYGYTF
15	NA	TRBD1	TRBV28	TRBJ2-3	TGTGCCAGCAGTCGATTGAAGGGACAGGGAGATACGCAGTATTTT	CASSRLKGQGDTQYF
11	few	NA	TRBV29-1	TRBJ1-1	TGCAGCGTTACACGGAACACTGAAGCTTTCTTT	CSVTRNTEAFF
16	NA	TRBD2	TRBV3-1/TRBV3-2	TRBJ2-2	TGTGCCAGCAGGAAACGGGGGGGCGCGGACACCGGGGAGCTGTTTTTT	CASRKRGGADTGELFF
15	NA	TRBD1	TRBV3-1/TRBV3-2	TRBJ2-5	TGTGCCAGCAGCGGGACGGGACAGGCGATTGGGACCCAGTACTTC	CASSGTGQAIGTQYF
11	NA	TRBD2	TRBV20-1	TRBJ2-1	TGCAGTGCGTCTAGCGGACATGAGCAGTTCTTC	CSASSGHEQFF
15	few	NA	TRBV29-1	TRBJ2-5	TGCAGCGTTGGTGCTCTGGGGGCATCGGGGGAGACCCAGTACTTC	CSVGALGASGETQYF